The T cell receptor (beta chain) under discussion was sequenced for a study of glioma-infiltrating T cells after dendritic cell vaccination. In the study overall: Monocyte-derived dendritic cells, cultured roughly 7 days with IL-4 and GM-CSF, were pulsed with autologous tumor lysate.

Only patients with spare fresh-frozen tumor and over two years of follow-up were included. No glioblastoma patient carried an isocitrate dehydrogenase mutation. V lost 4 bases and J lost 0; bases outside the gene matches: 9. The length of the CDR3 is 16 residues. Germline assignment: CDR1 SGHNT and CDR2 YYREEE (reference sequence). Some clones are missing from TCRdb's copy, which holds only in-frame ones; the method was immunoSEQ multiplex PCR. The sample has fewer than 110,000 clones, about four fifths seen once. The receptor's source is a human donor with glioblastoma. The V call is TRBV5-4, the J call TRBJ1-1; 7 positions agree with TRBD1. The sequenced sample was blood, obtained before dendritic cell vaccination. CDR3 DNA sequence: TGTGCCAGCAGCGTCAACAGGGGTTCGCTGAACACTGAAGCTTTCTTT. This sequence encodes CASSVNRGSLNTEAFF.